The clone carrying this T cell receptor (beta chain) was recorded many times. Its antigen is as yet unknown. V was pared by 4 bases and J by 7 bases, with 14 bases of the junction left unmatched. Germline V gene sequence: CDR1 SGHRS, CDR2 YFSETQ. The CDR3 length is 17 residues. The sample is drawn from a study of T-cell reconstitution after alpha-beta-depleted transplantation in children. TCRbeta library preparation incorporated unique molecular identifiers. TCRdb used MiXCR to reprocess the PCR reads, holding one entry per CDR3 protein. This table holds 130,000 to 150,000 distinct CDR3 sequences, roughly 9% found once. Findings and limits, study-wide: Surviving recipient T cells and thymic progenitors produced the high day-60 TCRbeta diversity seen in some patients. Newly generated T cells supplied most T-cell counts and diversity one year post-transplant. Expanded clones from the graft, numbering several hundred, reportedly supplied alpha-beta T cells about two months after transplant.

The TCR originated in a female patient between 2 and 15 years old who had a stem cell transplant for congenital amegakaryocytic thrombocytopenia, so the T cells may come from the graft donor. The chain couples TRBV5-1 to TRBJ2-1; 10 bases agree with TRBD2. The sample in question was PBMCs, mostly from graft donor cells, obtained 180 days after TCRalphabeta/CD19-depleted stem cell transplant. The CDR3 here is CASSPRSGTSAGNEQFF. CDR3 coding DNA: TGCGCCAGCAGCCCCCGATCTGGGACTAGCGCTGGGAATGAGCAGTTCTTC.